Following are 25 T cell receptor beta chains from one sample sequenced in a study of T cells in Graves' hyperthyroidism and ophthalmopathy. TCR beta CDR3 sequences were amplified from RNA transcripts. The TCR CDR3 was amplified in a first-round RT-PCR using the HTBI primer set. MiXCR was run by TCRdb on the multiplex PCR reads, yielding one entry per CDR3 protein. The sample lists approximately 570,000 distinct CDR3 sequences, 15% to 20% occurring once. Sequenced sample: blood. These receptor sequences come from a man aged 35 to 55 with Graves' ophthalmopathy.

The gene calls are TRBV3-1 and TRBJ2-3; D unclear. The V end was cut by 1 base, the J end by 2 bases, with 10 bases between. This CDR3 is 15 amino acids long. The germline CDR1 and CDR2 sequences are LGHDT and YNNKEL (reference sequence). CDR3: CASSQGGVDTDTQYF. For the CDR3, the DNA is TGTGCCAGCAGCCAAGGCGGTGTCGACACAGATACGCAGTATTTT.

About this clonotype itself: At one end, the junction sequence differs from germline, possibly due to a read error. The rearrangement links TRBV7-7 to TRBJ2-5; weak D call: TRBD2 (6 bases). The CDR3 is 15 residues long. Germline lookup yields CDR1 SSHAT and CDR2 FNYEAQ (reference sequence). In DNA form, the CDR3 reads TGTGCTAGCAGCTACACGGGGGAGTACCAAGAGACCCAGTACTTC. Amino acid sequence: CASSYTGEYQETQYF.

This clonotype was recorded at least ten times. V usage is TRBV3-1 and J usage is TRBJ2-1; no definite D call. Germline V gene data show CDR1 as LGHDT and CDR2 as YNNKEL (reference sequence). CDR3 length: 12 amino acids. V gave up 4 bases and J gave up 4 bases, with 5 bases separating them. The chain's CDR3 is CASSPWYNEQFF. CDR3 bases: TGTGCCAGCAGCCCTTGGTACAATGAGCAGTTCTTC.

J is TRBJ2-7 and V is TRBV19; possible D gene TRBD1, 6 bases. From germline, CDR1 is LNHDA and CDR2 SQIVND (reference sequence). Between the trimmed V and J ends, which lost 7 bases and 5 bases, there was a span of 15 bases. The CDR3 consists of 13 residues. The DNA for the CDR3 is TGTGCCAGTAAGCAGGGGACAAGTGACGAGCAGTACTTC. Its protein is CASKQGTSDEQYF.

This clonotype was counted only a few times. J is TRBJ2-4 and V is TRBV20-1; TRBD2 matches at 14 bases. V was clipped by 6 bases and J by 8 bases; unmatched bases: 9. Germline V gene lookup returns CDR1 DFQATT and CDR2 SNEGSKA (reference sequence). The length of the CDR3 is 15 residues. CDR3 in DNA: TGCAGTGCCATGACTAGCGGGAGGGGCCTGGACATTCAGTACTTC. Encoded protein: CSAMTSGRGLDIQYF.

The genes are TRBV15 and TRBJ1-1; 7 bases are shared with TRBD1. Germline loops: CDR1 LNHNV, CDR2 YYDKDF (reference sequence). V gave up 4 bases and J gave up 7 bases; unmatched junction bases: 18. The length of the CDR3 is 17 residues. CDR3 nucleotides: TGTGCCACCAGCATCCACATTCCGGGACAGCCAATCATTGAAGCTTTCTTT. Protein product: CATSIHIPGQPIIEAFF.

The sample holds one count of this clonotype. The gene calls are TRBV4-2 and TRBJ2-1, with unresolved D. CDR1 LGHNA and CDR2 YNFKEQ come from the germline V gene. V dropped 2 bases and J dropped 10 bases, with 12 bases sitting between them. The CDR3 runs to 13 residues. The CDR3 reads CASSQTTSWEQFF. The CDR3 DNA reads TGTGCCAGCAGCCAAACTACAAGCTGGGAGCAGTTCTTC.

This chain uses TRBV7-9 with TRBJ1-5; D possibly corresponds to TRBD1 (6 bases). Germline assignment: CDR1 SEHNR and CDR2 FQNEAQ (reference sequence). The CDR3 sequence is 15 residues long. Trimming stripped 6 bases from V and 0 bases from J, with 12 bases between. The CDR3 sequence: CASRTTGYSNQPQHF. The CDR3 DNA reads as TGTGCCAGCAGAACTACAGGGTATAGCAATCAGCCCCAGCATTTT.

This clonotype showed up many times. The chain couples TRBV11-2 to TRBJ1-4, with D uncertain. This CDR3 is 13 amino acids long. V lost 5 bases and J 3 bases, leaving 7 bases between the germline ends. Looked up from germline, CDR1 is SGHAT and CDR2 is FQNNGV. The CDR3 DNA reads TGTGCCAGCAGCGGACTGGCTAATGAAAAACTGTTTTTT. Translated: CASSGLANEKLFF.

The chain has TRBV19 and TRBJ1-1; possibly TRBD1 for D (6 bases). Germline-derived CDR1 and CDR2 are LNHDA and SQIVND (reference sequence). The CDR3 sequence is 16 residues long. Trimming removed 6 bases at V and 5 bases at J, with 22 bases between. This CDR3 is CASRTHPGQQSTEAFF. The CDR3 nucleotides read TGTGCCAGTAGGACCCACCCAGGACAGCAGAGTACTGAAGCTTTCTTT. The full variable domain, with the rest looked up from reference TRBV19 and TRBJ1-1, is DGGITQSPKYLFRKEGQNVTLSCEQNLNHDAMYWYRQDPGQGLRLIYYSQIVNDFQKGDIAEGYSVSREKKESFPLTVTSAQKNPTAFYLCASRTHPGQQSTEAFFGQGTRLTVV.

A note on this clonotype: This sequence may be a read error, since a much larger clone differs from it by one base. This chain joins TRBV11-2 and TRBJ2-1; D gene ambiguous. Germline V gene data show CDR1 as SGHAT and CDR2 as FQNNGV. This CDR3 spans 14 amino acids. Between the trimmed V and J ends, which lost 8 bases and 10 bases, there was a span of 21 bases. Written as DNA, the CDR3 is TGTGCCAGCTCACCCGACATGGCTAGAGGCGAGCAGTTCTTC. Its translation: CASSPDMARGEQFF.

Ten or more counts support this clonotype. This chain joins TRBV2 and TRBJ2-7, with TRBD1 as a possible D gene (6 bases). V shed 7 bases and J shed 4 bases, with 23 bases lying between them. The CDR3 has 16 residues. Germline values: CDR1 SNHLY, CDR2 FYNNEI. The CDR3 sequence is CASNERDTSFPYEQYF. CDR3 DNA sequence: TGTGCCAGCAACGAACGGGACACATCTTTCCCTTACGAGCAGTACTTC.

Only a few counts were recorded for this clonotype. J is TRBJ2-5 and V is TRBV4-1, with D possibly called TRBD1 or TRBD2 (5 bases each). The CDR3 is 16 residues long. Trimming stripped 0 bases from V and 5 bases from J, with 16 bases between. In germline, CDR1 is MGHRA, CDR2 YSYEKL. The CDR3 DNA reads TGCGCCAGCAGCCAAGAAGGGGAGAGGGATAGGGAGACCCAGTACTTC. Its translation: CASSQEGERDRETQYF.

The rearrangement links TRBV4-2 to TRBJ2-1; TRBD2 matches 10 bases. The CDR3 totals 14 residues. Germline values: CDR1 LGHNA, CDR2 YNFKEQ. With V trimmed by 6 bases and J by 7 bases, 6 bases remained unmatched. CDR3 nucleotide sequence: TGTGCCAGCAGGCCTAGCGGGAGTATGAATGAGCAGTTCTTC. This sequence encodes CASRPSGSMNEQFF.

V is TRBV9 and J is TRBJ1-1; a possible D gene is TRBD1 (6 bases). The CDR3 spans 15 residues. Germline CDR1 is SGDLS and CDR2 is YYNGEE. Trimming took off 4 bases at V and 7 bases at J, with 20 bases between the two ends. The CDR3 bases are TGTGCCAGCAGCCCTAGAACAGGGATAATGGGTGAAGCTTTCTTT. The encoded protein is CASSPRTGIMGEAFF.

This clonotype was observed many times. The chain couples TRBV28 to TRBJ1-6, with D maybe TRBD1 (6 bases). This CDR3 is built from 15 residues. Trimming cost V 6 bases and J 7 bases, with 16 bases left between them. CDR1 and CDR2 (germline): MDHEN, SYDVKM. CDR3 nucleotides: TGTGCCAGCAGCCCCAGGGGAACCAGGAATTCACCCCTCCACTTT. Protein sequence: CASSPRGTRNSPLHF.

This clonotype appeared a few times. The V call is TRBV6-1, the J call TRBJ1-4; 9 bases fit TRBD1. The germline V gene encodes CDR1 MNHNS and CDR2 SASEGT. The J segment lost 5 bases and the V segment lost 7 bases, leaving 11 bases of the junction unmatched. The CDR3 runs to 16 residues. The CDR3 region is CASNPGWGTGNEKLFF. CDR3 bases: TGTGCCAGCAATCCCGGCTGGGGGACAGGGAATGAAAAACTGTTTTTT.

Turning to this clonotype: One base away lies a much larger clone, so this may be a sequencing read error. The chain employs TRBV11-2 and TRBJ2-7; D call uncertain. CDR1 is SGHAT and CDR2 is FQNNGV in the germline V gene. With 5 bases removed from V and 8 bases from J, the gap between germline ends came to 19 bases. CDR3 size: 14 residues. DNA for the CDR3: TGTGCCAGCAGCCCCGACCCGGCCCTATACCAGCAGTACTTC. It yields the protein CASSPDPALYQQYF.

This clonotype came up many times. The chain employs TRBV28 and TRBJ1-5; TRBD1 is a possible D gene (6 bases). V lost 6 bases and J lost 3, with 15 bases in between. CDR1 MDHEN and CDR2 SYDVKM come from the germline V gene. The CDR3 contains 15 residues. CDR3: CASSSAGGYNQPQHF. The CDR3 DNA reads as TGTGCCAGCAGCTCCGCCGGGGGCTACAATCAGCCCCAGCATTTT.

V and J are TRBV7-2 and TRBJ2-5; tentatively, D is TRBD1 or TRBD2 (5 bases each). Germline assignment: CDR1 SGHTA and CDR2 FQGNSA. Between the trimmed V and J ends, which lost 3 bases and 2 bases, there was a span of 19 bases. The CDR3 is 17 residues long. CDR3 residues: CASSFHLGENLQETQYF. The CDR3 coding sequence is TGTGCCAGCAGCTTCCACCTGGGGGAAAATCTACAAGAGACCCAGTACTTC.

The CDR3: CASTQRVPAAGAFF. DNA of the CDR3: TGTGCCAGCACCCAAAGGGTGCCGGCGGCTGGAGCTTTCTTT. The V call is TRBV6-1, the J call TRBJ1-1; D call uncertain. Germline V gives CDR1 MNHNS, CDR2 SASEGT. Trimming removed 7 bases at V and 10 bases at J, with 22 bases between. This CDR3 region has 14 residues.

Points on this clonotype: One base away lies a much larger clone, so this may be a sequencing read error. V usage is TRBV7-8 and J usage is TRBJ1-1, with D perhaps matching TRBD1 (5 bases). This CDR3 contains 16 residues. CDR1 and CDR2 from the germline V gene are SGHVS and FQNEAQ. DNA of the CDR3: TGTACCAGCAGCAAAGCCGGAGCAGGGATGAACACTGAAGCTTTCTTT. This encodes CTSSKAGAGMNTEAFF. The whole variable domain, filled in from reference TRBV7-8 and TRBJ1-1, reads GAGVSQSPRYKVAKRGQDVALRCDPISGHVSLFWYQQALGQGPEFLTYFQNEAQLDKSGLPSDRFFAERPEGSVSTLKIQRTQQEDSAVYLCTSSKAGAGMNTEAFFGQGTRLTVV.

Worth noting for this clonotype: Its ends do not fully match the called genes, so a read error is possible. V is TRBV9 and J is TRBJ1-3; D might be TRBD1 (5 bases). The CDR3 has 13 residues. Germline V gene data show CDR1 as SGDLS and CDR2 as YYNGEE. The CDR3, as DNA: TGTGCCAGCGGCGTGGGGCTTGGAAACACCATATATTTT. It codes for CASGVGLGNTIYF. The full variable domain, rest sourced from reference TRBV9 and TRBJ1-3, is DSGVTQTPKHLITATGQRVTLRCSPRSGDLSVYWYQQSLDQGLQFLIQYYNGEERAKGNILERFSAQQFPDLHSELNLSSLELGDSALYFCASGVGLGNTIYFGEGSWLTVV.

This clonotype was seen repeatedly, ten times or more. V is TRBV18 and J is TRBJ1-1; 7 nucleotides align to TRBD1. CDR1 and CDR2 (germline): KGHSH, LQKENI. The trim removed 0 bases at V and 5 bases at J, leaving 6 bases unmatched. CDR3 length: 15 amino acids. CDR3 residues: CASSPPGVRGTEAFF. CDR3 nucleotide sequence: TGTGCCAGCTCACCACCGGGGGTCAGGGGGACTGAAGCTTTCTTT.

This clonotype was detected a few times. V is TRBV5-6 and J is TRBJ2-5; D ambiguous. The ends were cut back, 4 bases at V and 5 bases at J, with 6 bases in the middle. Germline CDR1 and CDR2: SGHDT and YYEEEE. The length of the CDR3 is 11 residues. The CDR3 loop is CASSLDETQYF. As DNA, the CDR3 is TGTGCCAGCAGCCTGGACGAGACCCAGTACTTC. Looking up the rest from reference TRBV5-6 and TRBJ2-5 gives the full variable domain: DAGVTQSPTHLIKTRGQQVTLRCSPKSGHDTVSWYQQALGQGPQFIFQYYEEEERQRGNFPDRFSGHQFPNYSSELNVNALLLGDSALYLCASSLDETQYFGPGTRLLVL.